The source of this T cell receptor (beta chain) is a study of metastatic and nonmetastatic thyroid tumors. Looking at the study overall: From malignant and benign thyroid patients, repertoires in blood and in tumor or nodule tissue were compared.

Of note for this clone: Its antigen is unknown.

Patients underwent thyroid surgery, and none had received any treatment before it. Study results and limitations: Reportedly, malignant thyroid tumors had significantly higher TCR beta diversity than benign nodules, in blood and tumor.

Original handling: In papillary thyroid cancer, a distant-metastasis classifier was built using CDR3 differences across clinicopathological groups. TCRdb ran MiXCR on the PCR reads. For this entry, the V and J calls and clone size follow TCRdb and not the study's own pipeline. The repertoire has some 46,000 clones, around a quarter of them found once; the top ten carry more than 3%. The germline V and J ends were trimmed by 2 bases and 4 bases, with 13 bases remaining between them. The germline CDR1 and CDR2 sequences are SGHRS and YFSETQ. The CDR3 has 14 residues. What was sequenced was blood. The receptor's source is a male donor with papillary thyroid cancer or a benign thyroid nodule (not recorded which). Some clones in this sample may be carry-over from other donors' samples. The rearrangement joins TRBV5-1 to TRBJ2-7; possible D gene TRBD2, 5 bases. Written as DNA, the CDR3 is TGCGCCAGCAGCTTTGAATTGGGAGTTTACGAGCAGTACTTC. Its protein is CASSFELGVYEQYF.